This T cell receptor beta chain is drawn from a study of CD8+ T cells in alopecia areata. About the study: Tofacitinib administration to treated patients was oral, at 5 to 10 mg twice daily.

Sequencing templates came from extracted RNA that was reverse transcribed into cDNA. Sequencing was performed with immunoSEQ multiplex PCR; in TCRdb, only in-frame clones are kept and a portion is missing. The sample shows 150,000 to 250,000 clones, around 60% of them seen only once. The CDR3 is made up of 15 amino acids. Germline values: CDR1 GTSNPN, CDR2 SVGIG (reference sequence). Trimming pared 3 bases from V and 4 bases from J, leaving 18 bases between. Treatment reported: oral pan-JAK inhibitor, 5-10 mg twice daily. V is TRBV30 and J is TRBJ2-5, with a tentative D call TRBD1 (6 bases). The source of this sequence is a human donor with alopecia areata. Material: CD4+ T cells sorted from blood, obtained at week 4, from a patient treated with tofacitinib. The CDR3 protein is CAWRLVRGLRETQYF. CDR3 DNA: TGTGCCTGGAGATTAGTCAGGGGCCTCCGAGAGACCCAGTACTTC.